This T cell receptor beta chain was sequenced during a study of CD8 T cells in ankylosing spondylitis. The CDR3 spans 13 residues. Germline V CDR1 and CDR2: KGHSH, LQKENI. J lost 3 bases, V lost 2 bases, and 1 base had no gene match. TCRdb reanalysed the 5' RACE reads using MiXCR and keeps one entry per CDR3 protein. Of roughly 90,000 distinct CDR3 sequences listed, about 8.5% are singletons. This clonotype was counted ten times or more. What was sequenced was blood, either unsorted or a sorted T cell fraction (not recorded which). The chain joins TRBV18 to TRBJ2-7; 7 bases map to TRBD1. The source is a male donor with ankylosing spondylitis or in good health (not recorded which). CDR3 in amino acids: CASSPSGGYEQYF. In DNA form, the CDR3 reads TGTGCCAGCTCACCATCAGGGGGCTACGAGCAGTACTTC.